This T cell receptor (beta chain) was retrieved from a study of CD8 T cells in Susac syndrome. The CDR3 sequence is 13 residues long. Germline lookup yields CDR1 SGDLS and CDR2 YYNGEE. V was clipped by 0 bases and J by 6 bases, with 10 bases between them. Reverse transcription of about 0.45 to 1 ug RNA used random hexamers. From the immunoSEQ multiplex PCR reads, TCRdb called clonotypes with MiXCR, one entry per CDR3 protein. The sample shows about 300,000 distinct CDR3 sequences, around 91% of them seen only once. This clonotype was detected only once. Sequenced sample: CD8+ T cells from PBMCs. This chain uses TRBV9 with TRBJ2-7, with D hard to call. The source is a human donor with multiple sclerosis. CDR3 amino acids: CASSVETMGEQYF. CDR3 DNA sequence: TGTGCCAGCAGCGTAGAGACGATGGGCGAGCAGTACTTC.